A selection of T cell receptor beta chains follows, all from one sample in a study of OX40 agonist ivuxolimab in advanced cancers. Produced via immunoSEQ multiplex PCR; TCRdb's table is partial and in-frame only. The repertoire holds 55,000 to 90,000 clones, with 80% to 90% as singletons. Sequencing was performed on CD4+ or CD8+ T cells sorted from blood, taken in a trial of the OX40 agonist ivuxolimab. The receptors were gathered from an adult with an advanced solid tumor such as melanoma, head and neck, liver or kidney cancer. The CDR3 runs from the conserved cysteine through the conserved F or W. Fields, in order: CDR3 DNA, CDR3 protein, J gene, V gene, D gene, clone size, CDR3 length. The D gene is left open where the match is weak. A clone size is listed for some rows: how often the clone was seen (once, few, many), or a class if it is expanded.

CDR3 DNA: TGTGCCAGCGGCGAATATAGCACAGATACGCAGTATTTT; CDR3 protein: CASGEYSTDTQYF; J gene: TRBJ2-3; V gene: TRBV6-5; D gene: .; clone size: .; CDR3 length: 13
CDR3 DNA: TGTGCCAGCAGCTTTATGGAGACCCAGTACTTC; CDR3 protein: CASSFMETQYF; J gene: TRBJ2-5; V gene: TRBV5-8; D gene: .; clone size: .; CDR3 length: 11
CDR3 DNA: TGTGCCAGCAAGCGGGACACCTATGAGCAGTTCTTC; CDR3 protein: CASKRDTYEQFF; J gene: TRBJ2-1; V gene: TRBV6-1; D gene: .; clone size: .; CDR3 length: 12
CDR3 DNA: TGTGCCAGCAGCCAAGTATTCAGGGGCCGCATCGTAGGTACGCAGTATTTT; CDR3 protein: CASSQVFRGRIVGTQYF; J gene: TRBJ2-3; V gene: TRBV4-2; D gene: .; clone size: once; CDR3 length: 17
CDR3 DNA: TGTGCCAGCAAACGACAGGGGCGGCAGGAAAAACTGTTTTTT; CDR3 protein: CASKRQGRQEKLFF; J gene: TRBJ1-4; V gene: TRBV6-5; D gene: TRBD1; clone size: .; CDR3 length: 14
CDR3 DNA: TGTGCCAGCACGCAACGACGATACCCAGACAGTCACACCGGGGAGCTGTTTTTT; CDR3 protein: CASTQRRYPDSHTGELFF; J gene: TRBJ2-2; V gene: TRBV11-2; D gene: .; clone size: .; CDR3 length: 18
CDR3 DNA: TGTGCCAGCTCACCACAACAGGGTAACTTAGATACGCAGTATTTT; CDR3 protein: CASSPQQGNLDTQYF; J gene: TRBJ2-3; V gene: TRBV18; D gene: .; clone size: once; CDR3 length: 15
CDR3 DNA: TGTGCCAGCAGCTTGGGATTCCGGGGGGACTCTGGAAACACCATATATTTT; CDR3 protein: CASSLGFRGDSGNTIYF; J gene: TRBJ1-3; V gene: TRBV7-6; D gene: .; clone size: .; CDR3 length: 17
CDR3 DNA: TGCGCCAGCAGCTTGAACGGGCAGTACTTC; CDR3 protein: CASSLNGQYF; J gene: TRBJ2-7; V gene: TRBV5-1; D gene: .; clone size: few; CDR3 length: 10
CDR3 DNA: TGTGCCAGCAGCTTGGGAGGGGATCAGTCACCCCTCCACTTT; CDR3 protein: CASSLGGDQSPLHF; J gene: TRBJ1-6; V gene: TRBV5-8; D gene: .; clone size: .; CDR3 length: 14
CDR3 DNA: TGCGCCAGCAGCTTGTCCTCACAGGGCCACGGGGAGCTGTTTTTT; CDR3 protein: CASSLSSQGHGELFF; J gene: TRBJ2-2; V gene: TRBV5-1; D gene: .; clone size: few; CDR3 length: 15
CDR3 DNA: TGTGCCAGCAGCCTGCGGCCTTTCGATAATTCACCCCTCCACTTT; CDR3 protein: CASSLRPFDNSPLHF; J gene: TRBJ1-6; V gene: TRBV27; D gene: .; clone size: .; CDR3 length: 15
CDR3 DNA: TGCGCCAGCAGCCACATGGATGAGCAGTTCTTC; CDR3 protein: CASSHMDEQFF; J gene: TRBJ2-1; V gene: TRBV4-1; D gene: .; clone size: .; CDR3 length: 11
CDR3 DNA: TGTGCCTGTTCCCGGACGGTCGACTATGGCTACACCTTC; CDR3 protein: CACSRTVDYGYTF; J gene: TRBJ1-2; V gene: TRBV30; D gene: .; clone size: few; CDR3 length: 13
CDR3 DNA: TGCGCCAGCAGCCAAGCGGCCCAAACCACCTACGAGCAGTACTTC; CDR3 protein: CASSQAAQTTYEQYF; J gene: TRBJ2-7; V gene: TRBV4-1; D gene: .; clone size: few; CDR3 length: 15
CDR3 DNA: TGTGCCAGCAGCAAGACAGGGCTGGGGACCTACGAGCAGTACTTC; CDR3 protein: CASSKTGLGTYEQYF; J gene: TRBJ2-7; V gene: TRBV5-6; D gene: TRBD1; clone size: .; CDR3 length: 15
CDR3 DNA: TGTGCCAGCAGCTTGAGGCCCCTAGGTCATTCACCCCTCCACTTT; CDR3 protein: CASSLRPLGHSPLHF; J gene: TRBJ1-6; V gene: TRBV5-8; D gene: .; clone size: .; CDR3 length: 15
CDR3 DNA: TGTGCCAGTAGTATCTCACCGGATACGCAGTATTTT; CDR3 protein: CASSISPDTQYF; J gene: TRBJ2-3; V gene: TRBV19; D gene: .; clone size: .; CDR3 length: 12
CDR3 DNA: TGTGCCAGCAGCGTTTCCGTACTCAGCTCCTACGAGCAGTACTTC; CDR3 protein: CASSVSVLSSYEQYF; J gene: TRBJ2-7; V gene: TRBV9; D gene: .; clone size: .; CDR3 length: 15
CDR3 DNA: TGCGCCAGCAGCTTGGATGGTCCCGGGACAGGAAACACTGAAGCTTTCTTT; CDR3 protein: CASSLDGPGTGNTEAFF; J gene: TRBJ1-1; V gene: TRBV5-1; D gene: TRBD1; clone size: .; CDR3 length: 17
CDR3 DNA: TGTGCCAGCAGTTACACGGGACAGGGTAGCGGCTACACCTTC; CDR3 protein: CASSYTGQGSGYTF; J gene: TRBJ1-2; V gene: TRBV6-5; D gene: TRBD1; clone size: .; CDR3 length: 14
CDR3 DNA: TGTGCCATCAGTGCGGAGACGGGGGAAAACATTCAGTACTTC; CDR3 protein: CAISAETGENIQYF; J gene: TRBJ2-4; V gene: TRBV10-3; D gene: .; clone size: once; CDR3 length: 14
CDR3 DNA: TGTGCCAGCAGTACACAGGGTTGGGAGCAGTACTTC; CDR3 protein: CASSTQGWEQYF; J gene: TRBJ2-7; V gene: TRBV27; D gene: .; clone size: .; CDR3 length: 12
CDR3 DNA: TGTGCCAGCAGCTTGTCTGGACAGGTTTTCTACGAGCAGTACTTC; CDR3 protein: CASSLSGQVFYEQYF; J gene: TRBJ2-7; V gene: TRBV5-6; D gene: TRBD1; clone size: .; CDR3 length: 15